The present entry profiles one T cell receptor beta chain with its context. Its target antigen remains unknown. The input lacks base qualities; no much larger clone sits a single base away. This sample was taken from a study of blood T cell repertoires in COVID-19 (dated by TCRdb to about 2020). At the level of the whole study: Samples from collaborators originated in the United States, Italy and Spain and spanned both the acute and convalescent phases of COVID-19. The material from the prospective study consisted of cDNA or gDNA derived from T cells, B-cell-depleted T cells, or PBMCs. Deeply sampled blood TCRbeta repertoires from subjects exposed to, actively infected with, or recovered from COVID-19 were included in the dataset. The repertoires were made available in a free public database intended to serve as a resource for research on the immune response to SARS-CoV-2. Samples were obtained from the ongoing ImmuneRACE study (first 160 participants) and from 1,254 subjects provided by 6 global collaborators. The sample metadata nearly always contained a de-identified subject ID, COVID-19 status, age in years and sex. Where HLA class I and class II types were available, the types were taken from metadata supplied by the sample provider, not from assay-based typing.

The immunoSEQ Assay, a bias-controlled multiplex PCR, was used to amplify TCRbeta CDR3 regions from genomic DNA. The paper's processing steps were these. Nucleated cell counts per sample were estimated from amplification of reference gene primers within the assay. To quantify the absolute abundance of each unique TCRbeta CDR3 rearrangement, sequence reads were collapsed and filtered. For each sample, productive Simpson clonality was calculated as the square root of Simpson's diversity index over productive rearrangements. In TCRdb, the immuneACCESS table is reduced to in-frame sequences with V and J assigned. These tables do not hold every clone; where another copy was compared, an unresolved V gene accounts for under half, and the others remain unexplained. Clonal size and the V and J genes are those of that table, whereas D and trimming came from the DNA. In all, the sample holds fewer than 700,000 clones, and roughly nine tenths of those were seen once. The leading ten clones occupy 7.8% of the sample.

One collaborating source in Seattle enrolled patients during active infection and followed them longitudinally through the course of disease. The collaborating institutions used their own protocols to collect whole blood in K2EDTA tubes. For TCRbeta analysis, collaborator samples were shipped as frozen whole blood, as isolated PBMCs, or as DNA extracted from either sample type. The CDR3 starts with the cysteine, ends with the phenylalanine, and has 17 residues. This entry keeps only the CDR3 DNA: 51 bases, framed from base 1. Via the germline V gene, CDR1 is MDHEN and CDR2 SYDVKM. Trimming takes 5 bases off V and 3 bases off J; junction bases not matched to a gene: 12. Broad study findings and their caveats: The quantity of clinical and demographic metadata differed by source and by participant and was supplied without curation.

What was sequenced was peripheral blood. This receptor was obtained from a woman aged 45-59 years with COVID-19, enrolled during active disease. The chain is encoded by TRBV28 joined to TRBJ2-2; a stretch of 7 junction bases matches TRBD1. CDR3 sequence: CASSRPPTGQDTGELFF. At the DNA level, the sequence is TGTGCCAGCAGTAGACCACCGACAGGGCAGGACACCGGGGAGCTGTTTTTT.